The rows below give T cell receptor beta chains drawn from one sample of a study of blood T cells in healthy people across ages. A single record per CDR3 protein comes from TCRdb applying MiXCR to the 5' RACE reads. The profile shows some 1.6 million distinct CDR3 sequences, approximately 32% of them singletons. Sequenced material: blood. These receptors were obtained from a woman aged 25-40 years in good health. Both conserved end residues are part of each CDR3. A D gene is named only where the DNA matches it firmly. Size tells how often a clone was seen (once, few, many) or the class of an expanded clone, and some rows leave it out.

cdr3_length: 16
d_call: .
clone_size: once
j_call: TRBJ1-3
v_call: TRBV5-1
cdr3_nt: TGCGCCAGCAGCTTGCGCCAGGGGCGGACTGGAAACACCATATATTTT
cdr3_aa: CASSLRQGRTGNTIYF

cdr3_length: 15
d_call: .
clone_size: .
j_call: TRBJ2-3
v_call: TRBV5-4
cdr3_nt: TGTGCCAGCAGCCCCGTCCCGGGGCGAATAGATACGCAGTATTTT
cdr3_aa: CASSPVPGRIDTQYF

cdr3_length: 14
d_call: TRBD2
clone_size: few
j_call: TRBJ2-7
v_call: TRBV3-1
cdr3_nt: TGTGCCAGCAGCCACCGGGGACTAGCTGACGAGCAGTACTTC
cdr3_aa: CASSHRGLADEQYF

cdr3_length: 15
d_call: .
clone_size: few
j_call: TRBJ2-7
v_call: TRBV9
cdr3_nt: TGTGCCAGCAGCGTAAGCGGAGGCTTAACCTACGAGCAGTACTTC
cdr3_aa: CASSVSGGLTYEQYF

cdr3_length: 14
d_call: TRBD1
clone_size: .
j_call: TRBJ2-5
v_call: TRBV28
cdr3_nt: TGTGCCAGCAGCCGCGGGACAGGAGTGCGGACCCAGTACTTC
cdr3_aa: CASSRGTGVRTQYF

cdr3_length: 15
d_call: TRBD1
clone_size: .
j_call: TRBJ2-5
v_call: TRBV5-5
cdr3_nt: TGTGCCAGCAGCTTACCACAGGGGATTTACAATGAGCAGTACTTC
cdr3_aa: CASSLPQGIYNEQYF

cdr3_length: 15
d_call: TRBD1
clone_size: .
j_call: TRBJ2-1
v_call: TRBV7-9
cdr3_nt: TGTGCCAGCAGTCGACAGGGGGGCAACTACAATGAGCAGTTCTTC
cdr3_aa: CASSRQGGNYNEQFF

cdr3_length: 14
d_call: TRBD1
clone_size: many
j_call: TRBJ2-1
v_call: TRBV27
cdr3_nt: TGTGCCAGCATGCCGGGACAGGCCTACAATGAGCAGTTCTTC
cdr3_aa: CASMPGQAYNEQFF

cdr3_length: 14
d_call: TRBD1
clone_size: .
j_call: TRBJ2-7
v_call: TRBV5-1
cdr3_nt: TGCGCCAGCAGCCCCCGGGACAGTATATACGAGCAGTACTTC
cdr3_aa: CASSPRDSIYEQYF

cdr3_length: 12
d_call: .
clone_size: .
j_call: TRBJ1-5
v_call: TRBV6-2/TRBV6-3
cdr3_nt: TGTGCCAGCAGTTACGCCAATCAGCCCCAGCATTTT
cdr3_aa: CASSYANQPQHF

cdr3_length: 12
d_call: .
clone_size: few
j_call: TRBJ2-7
v_call: TRBV20-1
cdr3_nt: TGCAGTGCTAGACCGTTAGGGCGCGAGCAGTACTTC
cdr3_aa: CSARPLGREQYF

cdr3_length: 17
d_call: TRBD2
clone_size: .
j_call: TRBJ2-1
v_call: TRBV29-1
cdr3_nt: TGCAGCGTTGATTGGCTAGCGGGAGAATGGGCCTACAATGAGCAGTTCTTC
cdr3_aa: CSVDWLAGEWAYNEQFF

cdr3_length: 15
d_call: .
clone_size: many
j_call: TRBJ2-3
v_call: TRBV4-1
cdr3_nt: TGCGCCAGCAGCCCCCGTGTAGATAGCACAGATACGCAGTATTTT
cdr3_aa: CASSPRVDSTDTQYF

cdr3_length: 19
d_call: .
clone_size: few
j_call: TRBJ1-1
v_call: TRBV7-8
cdr3_nt: TGTGCCAGCAGCTTTCTACGGGGGCAGAGGGAACGGGGGGACACTGAAGCTTTCTTT
cdr3_aa: CASSFLRGQRERGDTEAFF

cdr3_length: 14
d_call: .
clone_size: .
j_call: TRBJ1-1
v_call: TRBV4-2
cdr3_nt: TGTGCCAGCAGCCAAGGCACTAGGTCCGGTGAAGCTTTCTTT
cdr3_aa: CASSQGTRSGEAFF

cdr3_length: 15
d_call: .
clone_size: .
j_call: TRBJ2-7
v_call: TRBV3-1
cdr3_nt: TGTGCCAGCAGCCAAGTGGGGGCCAGCCCCTACGAGCAGTACTTC
cdr3_aa: CASSQVGASPYEQYF

cdr3_length: 17
d_call: TRBD1
clone_size: .
j_call: TRBJ2-7
v_call: TRBV6-1
cdr3_nt: TGTGCCAGCAGCCGATCGGGACCGGGACAGAGATCCTACGAGCAGTACTTC
cdr3_aa: CASSRSGPGQRSYEQYF

cdr3_length: 14
d_call: TRBD1
clone_size: few
j_call: TRBJ2-3
v_call: TRBV6-2/TRBV6-3
cdr3_nt: TGTGCCAGCGTACAGGGGTCCAGCACAGATACGCAGTATTTT
cdr3_aa: CASVQGSSTDTQYF

cdr3_length: 14
d_call: .
clone_size: .
j_call: TRBJ2-2
v_call: TRBV5-1
cdr3_nt: TGCGCCAGCAAGACCAACACGAACACCGGGGAGCTGTTTTTT
cdr3_aa: CASKTNTNTGELFF

cdr3_length: 18
d_call: TRBD2
clone_size: .
j_call: TRBJ2-5
v_call: TRBV5-1
cdr3_nt: TGCGCCAGCAGCGCCCCCGGACTAGCGGGGGGGTTACAAGAGACCCAGTACTTC
cdr3_aa: CASSAPGLAGGLQETQYF

cdr3_length: 15
d_call: TRBD1
clone_size: .
j_call: TRBJ1-2
v_call: TRBV9
cdr3_nt: TGTGCCAGCAACGTAGTAGGACAGGGGGCGGTAGGCTACACCTTC
cdr3_aa: CASNVVGQGAVGYTF

cdr3_length: 13
d_call: .
clone_size: .
j_call: TRBJ2-1
v_call: TRBV3-1
cdr3_nt: TGTGCCAGCAGTCAAGGCCAGAAAGAGACCCAGTTCTTC
cdr3_aa: CASSQGQKETQFF

cdr3_length: 16
d_call: TRBD2
clone_size: .
j_call: TRBJ2-5
v_call: TRBV7-9
cdr3_nt: TGTGCCTGCAGCTTTACCGGGAGGGGAGGAAGAGAGACCCAGTACTTC
cdr3_aa: CACSFTGRGGRETQYF

cdr3_length: 14
d_call: TRBD1
clone_size: .
j_call: TRBJ1-1
v_call: TRBV5-6
cdr3_nt: TGTGCCAGCAGCTTGCTCTCAGGGGGCACTGAAGCTTTCTTT
cdr3_aa: CASSLLSGGTEAFF

cdr3_length: 13
d_call: .
clone_size: few
j_call: TRBJ1-5
v_call: TRBV10-3
cdr3_nt: TGTGCCATCAACGGAGGGTTGGGTCAGCCCCAGCATTTT
cdr3_aa: CAINGGLGQPQHF

cdr3_length: 15
d_call: .
clone_size: .
j_call: TRBJ2-2
v_call: TRBV9
cdr3_nt: TGTGCCAGCAGCGTCCTGCGGGAGAACACCGGGGAGCTGTTTTTT
cdr3_aa: CASSVLRENTGELFF

cdr3_length: 14
d_call: TRBD2
clone_size: few
j_call: TRBJ2-1
v_call: TRBV29-1
cdr3_nt: TGCAGCGTACCTAGCGGGAGCTTCTACAATGAGCAGTTCTTC
cdr3_aa: CSVPSGSFYNEQFF

cdr3_length: 14
d_call: TRBD2
clone_size: .
j_call: TRBJ2-5
v_call: TRBV6-5
cdr3_nt: TGTGCCAGCAGATATAGCGGGGGGCCAGATGAGCAGTACTTC
cdr3_aa: CASRYSGGPDEQYF

cdr3_length: 15
d_call: .
clone_size: .
j_call: TRBJ1-1
v_call: TRBV5-1
cdr3_nt: TGCGCCAGCAGCTTGGAGACAGACCTGAACACTGAAGCTTTCTTT
cdr3_aa: CASSLETDLNTEAFF

cdr3_length: 13
d_call: .
clone_size: .
j_call: TRBJ2-3
v_call: TRBV7-2
cdr3_nt: TGTGCCAGCAGCTACCGATCACCAGATACGCAGTATTTT
cdr3_aa: CASSYRSPDTQYF

cdr3_length: 14
d_call: .
clone_size: .
j_call: TRBJ1-2
v_call: TRBV25-1
cdr3_nt: TGTGCCAGCGGGGGCACAGGGCTGTCAAGTGGCTACACCTTC
cdr3_aa: CASGGTGLSSGYTF

cdr3_length: 14
d_call: TRBD2
clone_size: .
j_call: TRBJ2-3
v_call: TRBV2
cdr3_nt: TGTGCCAGCAGACTAGCGCCACATACGGATACGCAGTATTTT
cdr3_aa: CASRLAPHTDTQYF

cdr3_length: 15
d_call: .
clone_size: .
j_call: TRBJ2-2
v_call: TRBV28
cdr3_nt: TGTGCCAGCAGGATAAGTGGGGGTGACACCGGGGAGCTGTTTTTT
cdr3_aa: CASRISGGDTGELFF

cdr3_length: 11
d_call: TRBD1
clone_size: .
j_call: TRBJ1-2
v_call: TRBV20-1
cdr3_nt: TGCAGTGCTCGAGGGTTGACAGGGCTCACCTTC
cdr3_aa: CSARGLTGLTF

cdr3_length: 11
d_call: .
clone_size: many
j_call: TRBJ2-7
v_call: TRBV7-9
cdr3_nt: TGTGCCAGCAGTCCTATCGACGAGCAGTACTTC
cdr3_aa: CASSPIDEQYF

cdr3_length: 17
d_call: TRBD2
clone_size: .
j_call: TRBJ2-3
v_call: TRBV7-2
cdr3_nt: TGTGCCAGCAGCTTAGTTCACAGCGGGGCCTTCACAGATACGCAGTATTTT
cdr3_aa: CASSLVHSGAFTDTQYF

cdr3_length: 14
d_call: TRBD1
clone_size: .
j_call: TRBJ1-1
v_call: TRBV6-5
cdr3_nt: TGTGCCAGCCGTCGTGGAGGGGGCCTCACTGAAGCTTTCTTT
cdr3_aa: CASRRGGGLTEAFF

cdr3_length: 16
d_call: .
clone_size: .
j_call: TRBJ2-5
v_call: TRBV4-1
cdr3_nt: TGCGCCAGCAGCCTCTCACCGGGACTCAAACAAGAGACCCAGTACTTC
cdr3_aa: CASSLSPGLKQETQYF

cdr3_length: 15
d_call: .
clone_size: .
j_call: TRBJ2-7
v_call: TRBV7-3
cdr3_nt: TGTGCCAGCAGCCTGTCCCCCGGACTAATGTACGAGCAGTACTTC
cdr3_aa: CASSLSPGLMYEQYF

cdr3_length: 17
d_call: TRBD2
clone_size: .
j_call: TRBJ2-1
v_call: TRBV9
cdr3_nt: TGTGCCAGCAGCGTAACTAGCGGGGGGGTAGGAGGCAATGAGCAGTTCTTC
cdr3_aa: CASSVTSGGVGGNEQFF

cdr3_length: 18
d_call: TRBD2
clone_size: .
j_call: TRBJ2-5
v_call: TRBV4-2
cdr3_nt: TGTGCCAGCAGCCAAGGGGGCAGCGGGGGGGCGTCCCAAGAGACCCAGTACTTC
cdr3_aa: CASSQGGSGGASQETQYF

cdr3_length: 12
d_call: .
clone_size: .
j_call: TRBJ2-7
v_call: TRBV29-1
cdr3_nt: TGCAGCGTTGGAGTCGACAAAGGCGAGCAGTACTTC
cdr3_aa: CSVGVDKGEQYF

cdr3_length: 16
d_call: .
clone_size: few
j_call: TRBJ1-5
v_call: TRBV28
cdr3_nt: TGTGCCAGCAGTCCAGGGGACCCGCCGCTTAATCAGCCCCAGCATTTT
cdr3_aa: CASSPGDPPLNQPQHF

cdr3_length: 16
d_call: .
clone_size: few
j_call: TRBJ2-3
v_call: TRBV5-4
cdr3_nt: TGTGCCAGCAGCTTTCCCGGGGGGCGCGTCTCAGATACGCAGTATTTT
cdr3_aa: CASSFPGGRVSDTQYF

cdr3_length: 17
d_call: TRBD2
clone_size: once
j_call: TRBJ2-1
v_call: TRBV20-1
cdr3_nt: TGCAGTGCTAGAGAGGGACTAGCGGGAGAGGCGTACAATGAGCAGTTCTTC
cdr3_aa: CSAREGLAGEAYNEQFF